This section outlines one T cell receptor beta chain sequence together with its context. Germline V gives CDR1 DFQATT, CDR2 SNEGSKA (reference sequence). The CDR3 is 11 amino acids. V dropped 0 bases and J dropped 7 bases, with 4 bases sitting between them. Per the original methods: The authors estimated nucleated cell counts from reference gene primer amplification. The table came from immunoSEQ multiplex PCR; TCRdb's copy has only in-frame clones and leaves some out. The V and J calls and clone size are taken from that table; D and trimming were inferred from the DNA. Among 74,000 or so clones listed, over 80% were seen once. This entry belongs to a study of blood T cell repertoires in COVID-19. About the research overall: COVID-19 samples collected from the United States, Italy and Spain covered acute and convalescent phases. The cDNA or gDNA used as material had been derived from T cells, B-cell-depleted T cells, or PBMCs.

This TCR derives from a human donor in a cohort sampled during active COVID-19. The J gene is TRBJ2-1, the V gene TRBV20-1; no reliable D call. Sequencing was carried out using peripheral blood. CDR3 coding DNA: TGCAGTGCTAGAGATCAAAATGAGCAGTTCTTC. Its translation: CSARDQNEQFF.